These 4 T cell receptor beta chains were all obtained from the same sample, sequenced in a study of Ad26.COV2.S vaccination and SARS-CoV-2 variants. TCRdb's copy holds only in-frame clones and misses some; the assay was immunoSEQ multiplex PCR. The sample yields 300,000 to 350,000 clones, about 88% seen once. Treatment of the sample: 15 to 20 received Ad26.COV2.S at low or high dose, single or two shots; about five received placebo; per-sample allocation not given. After the first vaccine or placebo injection, samples were drawn on day 63. The material was peripheral blood, obtained in a trial of Ad26.COV2.S vaccine versus placebo. The origin of the receptors is a person between 18 and 65 years old who received the Ad26.COV2.S COVID-19 vaccine or a placebo.

The table lists this clone with a few counts. CDR3 region: CASSYSPQGANEQYF. The CDR3 nucleotides are TGTGCCAGCAGTTACTCGCCACAGGGGGCCAACGAGCAGTACTTC. V usage is TRBV6-2 or TRBV6-3 and J usage is TRBJ2-7; 9 nucleotides align to TRBD1. The CDR3 is 15 residues long. The germline V gene encodes CDR1 MNHEY and CDR2 SVGEGT. V lost 0 bases and J lost 5; bases outside the gene matches: 5.

This chain uses TRBV19 with TRBJ1-2; TRBD1 matches at 8 bases. V shed 6 bases, J shed 3 bases, and the junction held 12 bases outside the gene matches. There are 16 residues in the CDR3. Per germline, CDR1 LNHDA and CDR2 SQIVND (reference sequence). The CDR3 loop reads CASRDQGAGSDYGYTF. DNA for the CDR3: TGTGCCAGTAGAGACCAGGGGGCAGGTTCTGACTATGGCTACACCTTC.

V is TRBV27 and J is TRBJ2-7, with D perhaps being TRBD1 or TRBD2 (6 bases each). Germline values: CDR1 MNHEY, CDR2 SMNVEV (reference sequence). This CDR3 is 14 amino acids long. The ends were cut back, 5 bases at V and 8 bases at J, with 19 bases in the middle. As DNA, the CDR3 is TGTGCCAGCAGTCCAGAGGGGGGCCTTCGCAAGCAGTACTTC. It specifies CASSPEGGLRKQYF.

V and J are TRBV5-1 and TRBJ1-5; D unresolved. Germline assignment: CDR1 SGHRS and CDR2 YFSETQ. CDR3 length: 14 amino acids. V lost 4 bases and J lost 5, with 13 bases in between. This chain's CDR3 is CASSLEGGYQPQHF. CDR3 DNA: TGCGCCAGCAGCCTCGAGGGTGGTTATCAGCCCCAGCATTTT.